The 17 T cell receptor beta chains presented below share a single source sample, sequenced in a study of T cells in tuberculosis. The time point denotes: new active TB diagnosis, blood taken before or within 7 days of starting treatment. Using immunoSEQ multiplex PCR, the repertoire was profiled, and TCRdb retains in-frame clones only, with some absent. The repertoire holds roughly 34,000 clones, roughly nine tenths seen once, with 5% to 6% in the top ten. The starting material was PBMCs, obtained at tuberculosis diagnosis. These receptors all stem from an adult with tuberculosis.

This chain uses TRBV28 with TRBJ1-1; no definite D call. Trimming pared 6 bases from V and 7 bases from J, leaving 12 bases between. The CDR3 loop spans 12 amino acids. Germline assignment: CDR1 MDHEN and CDR2 SYDVKM. The CDR3 loop reads CASSSIRGEAFF. The CDR3 nucleotides are TGTGCCAGCAGCTCGATTCGCGGTGAAGCTTTCTTT.

This clone was detected only once. The chain recombines TRBV30 with TRBJ2-6; D gene unclear. The CDR3 consists of 15 residues. The V and J ends lost 0 bases and 4 bases respectively, with 10 bases between them. Germline CDR1 reads GTSNPN; CDR2 reads SVGIG (reference sequence). CDR3 nucleotide sequence: TGTGCCTGGAGTGTTAGCCAGACCGGGGCCAACGTCCTGACTTTC. Its translation: CAWSVSQTGANVLTF.

The chain recombines TRBV11-2 with TRBJ1-6; the D gene is possibly TRBD1 (6 bases). Between the trimmed V and J ends, which lost 4 bases and 7 bases, there was a span of 20 bases. The CDR3 spans 17 residues. CDR1 and CDR2 from the germline V gene are SGHAT and FQNNGV. Written as DNA, the CDR3 is TGTGCCAGCAGCTCCGACTCCGGGGGGGGGCGGAATTCACCCCTCCACTTT. The encoded protein is CASSSDSGGGRNSPLHF.

The chain has TRBV5-1 and TRBJ1-6; 7 bases line up with TRBD1. Germline V CDR1 and CDR2: SGHRS, YFSETQ. V lost 4 bases to trimming and J lost 10 bases; unmatched junction nucleotides: 11. This CDR3 is 15 amino acids long. Here the CDR3 reads CASSREGAEKSPLHF. CDR3 DNA sequence: TGCGCCAGCAGCCGGGAGGGGGCAGAAAAGTCACCCCTCCACTTT.

The rearrangement links TRBV14 to TRBJ2-7; perhaps TRBD1 as D (5 bases). Trimming left V 1 base short and J 4 bases short, with 8 bases between. The germline gives CDR1 SGHDN, CDR2 FVKESK. CDR3 length: 13 amino acids. The CDR3 DNA follows: TGTGCCAGCAGCCAAGTTCAGGGATACGAGCAGTACTTC. Translating gives CASSQVQGYEQYF.

This CDR3 reads CASSMGLAGSYEQYF. CDR3 DNA: TGTGCCAGCAGCATGGGACTAGCGGGCTCCTACGAGCAGTACTTC. The chain is built from TRBV9 and TRBJ2-7, with TRBD2 matching over 12 bases. The V gene's germline CDR1 is SGDLS and CDR2 YYNGEE. Trimming cost V 4 bases and J 0 bases; bases outside gene matches: 2. The CDR3 contains 15 residues.

This clone is a singleton in its sample. This chain connects TRBV6-1 to TRBJ1-2; the D gene is possibly TRBD1 (6 bases). CDR1 is MNHNS, CDR2 SASEGT, per germline. The CDR3 covers 13 residues. Deletions cut 4 bases from V and 2 bases from J, with 8 bases between. For the CDR3, the DNA is TGTGCCAGCAGTGGGACAGAGAACTATGGCTACACCTTC. Residues: CASSGTENYGYTF.

CDR3 protein: CASSFPTPGEQFF. DNA of the CDR3: TGCGCCAGCAGCTTCCCGACCCCGGGTGAGCAGTTCTTC. The rearrangement joins TRBV5-1 to TRBJ2-1; no firm D call. V was trimmed by 2 bases and J by 9 bases, leaving 12 bases between them. In germline, CDR1 is SGHRS, CDR2 YFSETQ. The CDR3 spans 13 residues.

The CDR3 region is CASSQDGQGYGYTF. The CDR3 region has the DNA TGCGCCAGCAGCCAGGACGGACAGGGGTATGGCTACACCTTC. The chain couples TRBV4-1 to TRBJ1-2; 9 positions match TRBD1. The V gene's germline CDR1 is MGHRA and CDR2 YSYEKL. The V segment lost 3 bases and the J segment 5 bases; nucleotides outside the gene matches: 4. The CDR3 runs to 14 residues.

This rearrangement joins TRBV10-3 to TRBJ1-1, with D tentatively TRBD1 (5 bases). The CDR3 contains 14 residues. CDR1 is ENHRY, CDR2 SYGVKD, per germline. Trimming stripped 5 bases from V and 7 bases from J, with 17 bases between. CDR3 DNA sequence: TGTGCCATCAGTAGGGGAACAGAACAACTTGAAGCTTTCTTT. It translates to CAISRGTEQLEAFF.

This rearrangement joins TRBV6-5 to TRBJ1-1, with D unresolved. The length of the CDR3 is 10 residues. The germline V and J ends were trimmed by 7 bases and 10 bases, with 10 bases remaining between them. Looked up from germline, CDR1 is MNHEY and CDR2 is SVGAGI. CDR3 amino acids: CASICGPAFF. For the CDR3, the DNA is TGTGCCAGCATTTGCGGGCCAGCTTTCTTT.

This clone was observed a single time. This rearrangement joins TRBV4-3 to TRBJ1-1, with 7 bases fitting TRBD1. Unmatched junction bases numbered 12, after V lost 6 bases and J lost 5 bases. This CDR3 has 15 residues. Germline lookup yields CDR1 LGHNA and CDR2 YSLEER. CDR3 in amino acids: CASSSTTGMGTEAFF. In DNA form, the CDR3 reads TGCGCCAGCAGTTCAACGACAGGGATGGGTACTGAAGCTTTCTTT.

This clone was counted a single time. The V and J genes are TRBV6-1 and TRBJ1-2; 9 nucleotides line up with TRBD1. V gave up 6 bases and J gave up 3 bases; unmatched junction bases: 2. Per germline, CDR1 MNHNS and CDR2 SASEGT. This CDR3 has 13 residues. DNA for the CDR3: TGTGCCAGCAGCCGGACAGGGGACTATGGCTACACCTTC. It codes for CASSRTGDYGYTF.

J is TRBJ1-1 and V is TRBV10-3, with D perhaps matching TRBD1 (5 bases). V dropped 3 bases and J dropped 2 bases, with 7 bases sitting between them. The germline V gene has CDR1 ENHRY and CDR2 SYGVKD. The CDR3 loop spans 13 amino acids. As DNA, the CDR3 is TGTGCCATCAGTGAACAGGTCAACACTGAAGCTTTCTTT. Its protein is CAISEQVNTEAFF.

V gene TRBV4-3 combines with J gene TRBJ2-7; 8 nucleotides agree with TRBD2. After removal of 0 bases from V and 2 bases from J, the junction contained 3 bases not matched to a gene. This CDR3 spans 15 amino acids. The germline V gene encodes CDR1 LGHNA and CDR2 YSLEER. The CDR3 spells CASSQELADPYEQYF. The CDR3 DNA reads as TGCGCCAGCAGCCAAGAACTAGCGGATCCCTACGAGCAGTACTTC.

This chain joins TRBV28 and TRBJ2-4; 11 positions agree with TRBD2. Germline V lookup: CDR1 MDHEN, CDR2 SYDVKM. V gave up 4 bases and J gave up 2 bases; unmatched junction bases: 13. The CDR3 is 19 residues long. The CDR3 nucleotides read TGTGCCAGCAGTTCGGGCCGGCTAGCGGGGGGTTACACCAAAAACATTCAGTACTTC. This codes for CASSSGRLAGGYTKNIQYF. The whole variable domain, remainder taken from reference TRBV28 and TRBJ2-4, is DVKVTQSSRYLVKRTGEKVFLECVQDMDHENMFWYRQDPGLGLRLIYFSYDVKMKEKGDIPEGYSVSREKKERFSLILESASTNQTSMYLCASSSGRLAGGYTKNIQYFGAGTRLSVL.

V gene TRBV9 combines with J gene TRBJ2-3; TRBD1 aligns across 11 bases. CDR3 length: 18 residues. Germline assignment: CDR1 SGDLS and CDR2 YYNGEE. V shed 2 bases and J 3 bases; nucleotides not matched to a gene: 11. The CDR3 nucleotides read TGTGCCAGCAGCGTCCCGGGACAGGGGGAGGCACCGACAGATACGCAGTATTTT. Protein product: CASSVPGQGEAPTDTQYF.